This is a list of T cell receptor beta chains from one sample in a study of T cell responses to AZD1222 COVID-19 vaccine. Clones were sequenced by immunoSEQ multiplex PCR, and TCRdb holds only the in-frame ones, with some missing. The sample includes more than 95,000 clones, 70% to 90% seen only once; the top ten take about 2.5%. Source: peripheral blood, taken on day 0 of AZD1222 vaccination. The receptor set was obtained from an adult in good health. Each CDR3 is given with its conserved first and last residue. Fields, in order: V gene, clone size, D gene, J gene, CDR3 DNA, CDR3 protein. D genes are given only for firm matches. Clone size is not always given. Where it is, it says once, few, many or a class for expanded clones.

TRBV11-2,NA,NA,TRBJ2-5,TGTGCCAGCAGTCAAGTAGGGACAGAGACCCAGTACTTC,CASSQVGTETQYF
TRBV7-9,NA,NA,TRBJ2-5,TGTGCCAGCAGCTTTCCTCTTTGGCAAGAGACCCAGTACTTC,CASSFPLWQETQYF
TRBV5-1,NA,NA,TRBJ2-5,TGCGCCAGCAGCCCGGGTACCGCCAAGGAGACCCAGTACTTC,CASSPGTAKETQYF
TRBV11-3,NA,NA,TRBJ1-3,TGTGCCAGCTATTGGTCCGGCAAAACCCTAATAACTCAGAGAAACACCATATATTTT,CASYWSGKTLITQRNTIYF
TRBV4-2,NA,NA,TRBJ2-7,TGTGCCAGCAGCCAAGAGTCGAGCTCCTACGAGCAGTACTTC,CASSQESSSYEQYF
TRBV9,NA,TRBD2,TRBJ2-1,TGTGCCAGCAGCGTCTCTAGCGGGAGGGCCGGCAATGAGCAGTTCTTC,CASSVSSGRAGNEQFF
TRBV3-1/TRBV3-2,NA,TRBD2,TRBJ2-7,TGTGCCAGCAGCCACGGGGGGGGCCCCTACGAGCAGTACTTC,CASSHGGGPYEQYF
TRBV6-4,NA,NA,TRBJ2-3,TGTGCCAGCAGTGAATCCGAATACACAGATACGCAGTATTTT,CASSESEYTDTQYF
TRBV2,NA,NA,TRBJ2-3,TGTGCCAGCAACGAGGTGGGCACAGATACGCAGTATTTT,CASNEVGTDTQYF
TRBV10-2,NA,NA,TRBJ1-1,TGCGCCAGCAGTGGAGCAGGGTGGATAGTGAACACTGAAGCTTTCTTT,CASSGAGWIVNTEAFF
TRBV25-1,NA,TRBD1,TRBJ1-2,TGTGCCAGCAGTGATTTGGGACAGGGGATTTATGGCTACACCTTC,CASSDLGQGIYGYTF
TRBV5-1,NA,NA,TRBJ1-1,TGCGCCAGCAGCTGGGATGGGGAGAACACTGAAGCTTTCTTT,CASSWDGENTEAFF
TRBV7-2,NA,TRBD2,TRBJ2-2,TGTGCCAGCAGCCCACTAGCGGGAGTGGGCGGGGAGCTGTTTTTT,CASSPLAGVGGELFF
TRBV19,once,NA,TRBJ1-2,TGTGCCAGTAGGAACTATGGCTACACCTTC,CASRNYGYTF
TRBV10-3,NA,NA,TRBJ2-7,TGTGCCATCAGTGAGCCGGGGGACAAAAACGAGCAGTACTTC,CAISEPGDKNEQYF
TRBV28,NA,TRBD2,TRBJ2-2,TGTGCCAGCAATGGACTAGCAGCCGGGGAGCTGTTTTTT,CASNGLAAGELFF
TRBV28,NA,TRBD1,TRBJ1-1,TGTGCCAGCAGTCCCCGGGGACAGGGGGTCACTGAAGCTTTCTTT,CASSPRGQGVTEAFF
TRBV2,NA,NA,TRBJ1-2,TGTGCCAGCAGTGAGAGGGGATTTAACTATGGCTACACCTTC,CASSERGFNYGYTF
TRBV4-1,NA,TRBD1,TRBJ2-2,TGCGCCAGCAGCCATTCGACAGGGGATCCCGGGGAGCTGTTTTTT,CASSHSTGDPGELFF
TRBV2,NA,NA,TRBJ2-7,TGTGCCAGCGTGCCAGGGGGACTAATCTACGAGCAGTACTTC,CASVPGGLIYEQYF
TRBV5-1,NA,NA,TRBJ1-2,TGCGCCAGCAGCTCGACAGGAGGAACGAACTATGGCTACACCTTC,CASSSTGGTNYGYTF
TRBV3-1/TRBV3-2,NA,NA,TRBJ2-7,TGTGCCAGCAGCCAAGATTTGGGGGTCGCCTACGAGCAGTACTTC,CASSQDLGVAYEQYF
TRBV7-6,NA,NA,TRBJ1-2,TGTGCCAGCAGCCCGGGGTATGGCTACACCTTC,CASSPGYGYTF
TRBV2,NA,NA,TRBJ2-1,TGTGCCAGCAGTCTGCTCAGGGCCGAGCAGTTCTTC,CASSLLRAEQFF
TRBV19,NA,NA,TRBJ2-7,TGTGCCAGTAGCCCTTCTAATCGCGGGCAGTACGAGCAGTACTTC,CASSPSNRGQYEQYF
TRBV3-1/TRBV3-2,NA,NA,TRBJ1-3,TGTGCCAGCAGCTACGGCGGGACTGGAAACACCATATATTTT,CASSYGGTGNTIYF
TRBV19,NA,TRBD1,TRBJ2-3,TGTGCCAGTAGTTACGGGACAGGGGGACTTAGCACAGATACGCAGTATTTT,CASSYGTGGLSTDTQYF
TRBV7-2,NA,NA,TRBJ1-2,TGTGCCAGCAGCTTAGATTGGGGGGGCGAGCGTAGTGGCTACACCTTC,CASSLDWGGERSGYTF
TRBV13,NA,NA,TRBJ2-1,TGTGCCAGCAGCCCCCGCCGCGGACTTGAGCAGTTCTTC,CASSPRRGLEQFF
TRBV5-8,once,TRBD1,TRBJ1-5,TGTGCCAGCAGCTTGGTGGGACAGGGTATGGACAATCAGCCCCAGCATTTT,CASSLVGQGMDNQPQHF
TRBV7-2,NA,NA,TRBJ1-5,TGTGCCAGCAGCCCAAACGCAGGGCCTAATCAGCCCCAGCATTTT,CASSPNAGPNQPQHF
TRBV9,few,TRBD1,TRBJ1-2,TGTGCCAGCAGCGCGGGGGACAGGGGTTTCGCTAACTATGGCTACACCTTC,CASSAGDRGFANYGYTF
TRBV28,NA,NA,TRBJ1-1,TGTGCCAGCAGTTTACAGGTCTTAACTGAAGCTTTCTTT,CASSLQVLTEAFF
TRBV5-1,NA,NA,TRBJ2-5,TGCGCCAGCAGCTTAGTGGGGGGCCATCAAGAGACCCAGTACTTC,CASSLVGGHQETQYF
TRBV7-8,once,NA,TRBJ2-7,TGTGCCAGCAGGCCTAACTCACAGGGGGGGTTATACGAGCAGTACTTC,CASRPNSQGGLYEQYF
TRBV24-1,NA,NA,TRBJ2-3,TGTGCCACCAGTGATTTTGGGGGTGGTGGCACAGATACGCAGTATTTT,CATSDFGGGGTDTQYF
TRBV18,NA,NA,TRBJ1-1,TGTGCCAGCTCACCCGGGGACACCATGAACACTGAAGCTTTCTTT,CASSPGDTMNTEAFF
TRBV27,NA,NA,TRBJ1-6,TGTGCCAGCAGTTTATCGAGGGGGGGCAATTCACCCCTCCACTTT,CASSLSRGGNSPLHF
TRBV4-2,NA,TRBD2,TRBJ2-3,TGTGCCAGCAGCCTAGGGGCGGGACTAGCGGGGAGAACAGATACGCAGTATTTT,CASSLGAGLAGRTDTQYF
TRBV7-2,NA,TRBD2,TRBJ2-7,TGTGCCAGCAGCTTAGCTAGCGGGGGAGCCATCGGGCAGTACTTC,CASSLASGGAIGQYF
TRBV24-1,few,TRBD2,TRBJ2-1,TGTGCCACCAGTGATACCGGGACTAGTCGTGCCGAGCAGTTCTTC,CATSDTGTSRAEQFF
TRBV11-3,NA,NA,TRBJ1-6,TGTGCCAGCAGCTTGAGCCCTGGGGGTTCACCCCTCCACTTT,CASSLSPGGSPLHF
TRBV19,NA,TRBD1,TRBJ1-6,TGTGCCAGTAGCTACGGACAGGCCCAGAATTCACCCCTCCACTTT,CASSYGQAQNSPLHF
TRBV6-5,NA,NA,TRBJ2-3,TGTGCCAGCAGTTACTCGGTCGGTTTTAGCACAGATACGCAGTATTTT,CASSYSVGFSTDTQYF
TRBV7-2,NA,NA,TRBJ2-2,TGTGCCAGCAGCCCTAGACAATTTAGGGGGACCGGGGAGCTGTTTTTT,CASSPRQFRGTGELFF
TRBV28,NA,NA,TRBJ1-4,TGTGCCAGCAGTCCCCGACAGACTACTTTTGAAAAACTGTTTTTT,CASSPRQTTFEKLFF
TRBV19,once,NA,TRBJ1-5,TGTGCCAGTAAACTGGGGGGCCTCAATCAGCCCCAGCATTTT,CASKLGGLNQPQHF
TRBV27,NA,NA,TRBJ2-1,TGTGCCAGCAGTTTACAGCCGGGGGCGTCCTACAATGAGCAGTTCTTC,CASSLQPGASYNEQFF
TRBV24-1,NA,TRBD2,TRBJ2-1,TGTGCCACCAGTGAAGGGACTACCTGGGGTGAGCAGTTCTTC,CATSEGTTWGEQFF
TRBV21-1,NA,NA,TRBJ2-4,TGTGCCAGCAGCACAGGGCTTTGTCCGGCCAAAAACATTCAGTACTTC,CASSTGLCPAKNIQYF
TRBV24-1,NA,TRBD1,TRBJ2-1,TGTGCCACCAGTGATTTGACCCCAGTGACAGACAGGGGGGATTGCACTGAGCAGTTCTTC,CATSDLTPVTDRGDCTEQFF
TRBV5-1,NA,TRBD2,TRBJ2-4,TGCGCCAGCAGCCTTGAATCTGGAGCGGGGGGTCATAAAAACATTCAGTACTTC,CASSLESGAGGHKNIQYF
TRBV7-2,NA,NA,TRBJ1-4,TGTGCCAGCAGCTTAGATAGGGGAATCGAAAAACTGTTTTTT,CASSLDRGIEKLFF
TRBV7-2,NA,NA,TRBJ1-2,TGTGCCAGCAGCCCGGCGGCAGACTATGGCTACACCTTC,CASSPAADYGYTF
TRBV7-9,NA,TRBD1,TRBJ2-5,TGTGCCAGCACCCTGGGACAGCAAGAGACCCAGTACTTC,CASTLGQQETQYF